These T cell receptor beta chains were read from a single sample in a study of CD8 T cells in ankylosing spondylitis. TCRdb reanalysed the 5' RACE reads using MiXCR and keeps one entry per CDR3 protein. The table lists some 240,000 distinct CDR3 sequences, roughly a quarter of them singletons, with around 0.58% in the top ten. Sample: blood, either unsorted or a sorted T cell fraction (not recorded which). The receptors originated from a male donor with ankylosing spondylitis or in good health (not recorded which). CDR3s include the opening cysteine and the closing phenylalanine or tryptophan. A D gene is named only where the DNA matches it firmly. Where a row states a size, it is once, few, many or the class of an expanded clone; other rows omit it.

J: TRBJ2-5; D: TRBD1; V: TRBV12-3/TRBV12-4; size: few; DNA: TGTGCCAGCAGTAAGGGACAGGGGGGGGTGAAGACCCAGTACTTC; CDR3: CASSKGQGGVKTQYF
J: TRBJ1-1; D: NA; V: TRBV20-1; size: many; DNA: TGCAGTGCTGTCGTGGGGGGGGGAGCTTTCTTT; CDR3: CSAVVGGGAFF
J: TRBJ2-1; D: NA; V: TRBV12-3/TRBV12-4; size: NA; DNA: TGTGCCAGCAGTGCAACAGCCGCTTTGGGTAATGAGCAGTTCTTC; CDR3: CASSATAALGNEQFF
J: TRBJ2-2; D: NA; V: TRBV7-6; size: few; DNA: TGTGCCAGCAGCCGGACGTTCTCAAGCGGGGAGCTGTTTTTT; CDR3: CASSRTFSSGELFF
J: TRBJ1-1; D: NA; V: TRBV18; size: many; DNA: TGTGCCAGCTCACCACCCTCCGGGGAGAACACTGAAGCTTTCTTT; CDR3: CASSPPSGENTEAFF
J: TRBJ2-7; D: NA; V: TRBV20-1; size: many; DNA: TGCAGTGCTAGAGACGGGATCAGCGAGCAGTACTTC; CDR3: CSARDGISEQYF
J: TRBJ2-3; D: NA; V: TRBV5-5; size: NA; DNA: TGTGCCAGCAGCCATGGAGGACTCGGAGACGCAGATACGCAGTATTTT; CDR3: CASSHGGLGDADTQYF
J: TRBJ2-3; D: TRBD2; V: TRBV7-2; size: NA; DNA: TGTGCCTGGGGGGGACTAGCGGGGGATACGCAGTATTTT; CDR3: CAWGGLAGDTQYF
J: TRBJ2-7; D: TRBD1; V: TRBV12-3/TRBV12-4; size: many; DNA: TGTGCCAGCATGCGGGACAGGGGCTACGAGCAGTACTTC; CDR3: CASMRDRGYEQYF
J: TRBJ2-7; D: NA; V: TRBV20-1; size: many; DNA: TGCAGGGCCGCTGTGGCAGGGAAACGCCACGAGCAGTACTTC; CDR3: CRAAVAGKRHEQYF
J: TRBJ1-1; D: NA; V: TRBV12-2; size: few; DNA: TGTGCAAGTCGCCCCCCCAGGGGCAGGGGGAACACTGAAGCTTTCTTT; CDR3: CASRPPRGRGNTEAFF
J: TRBJ2-7; D: TRBD2; V: TRBV18; size: few; DNA: TGTGCCAGCTCACCGGGACTAGCGGGGGGACTGTACGAGCAGTACTTC; CDR3: CASSPGLAGGLYEQYF
J: TRBJ2-2; D: NA; V: TRBV7-3; size: NA; DNA: TGTGCCAGCAGCTCGTCCCAGGGATTGGGGATGTTTTTT; CDR3: CASSSSQGLGMFF